These 20 T cell receptor beta chains came from one sample sequenced in a study of cytomegalovirus exposure and HLA in healthy donors. This PCR relied on a set of 60 Vbeta primers and 13 Jbeta primers. Generated by immunoSEQ multiplex PCR, the TCRdb table keeps only in-frame clones and is missing some. This sample has approximately 110,000 clones, with over 70% found just once. Material for sequencing was PBMCs. The source is a woman aged 40 to 49 in good health and CMV-seropositive.

The chain joins TRBV5-5 to TRBJ2-2; 7 bases agree with TRBD1. The CDR3 is 18 residues long. The junction had 11 bases not matched to a gene; V was cut back by 0 bases and J by 3 bases. CDR1 and CDR2 from the germline V gene are SGHKS and YYEKEE (reference sequence). CDR3 nucleotides: TGTGCCAGCAGCTTGGGGGCCGACAGGGCGGTTGACACCGGGGAGCTGTTTTTT. Residues: CASSLGADRAVDTGELFF.

This chain connects TRBV9 to TRBJ2-3, with 12 bases that match TRBD2. Germline V gives CDR1 SGDLS, CDR2 YYNGEE. CDR3 length equals 16 residues. J gave up 4 bases and V 1 base, and 4 bases lay outside the gene matches. The CDR3 DNA is TGTGCCAGCAGCGTACTAGCGGGGGGGTCAGCAGATACGCAGTATTTT. It codes for CASSVLAGGSADTQYF.

V is TRBV29-1 and J is TRBJ2-1, with 13 nucleotides matching TRBD2. Unmatched junction bases numbered 2, after V lost 7 bases and J lost 2 bases. CDR3 length: 14 residues. CDR1 and CDR2 from the germline V gene are SQVTM and ANQGSEA. CDR3 coding DNA: TGCAGCGCAGGACTAGCGGGAGCCTACAATGAGCAGTTCTTC. The encoded protein is CSAGLAGAYNEQFF.

This clone was picked up a small number of times. CDR3 DNA: TGTGCCAGCAGCTTAAGCGCCTCTGGGGCCAACGTCCTGACTTTC. Its protein product is CASSLSASGANVLTF. This chain joins TRBV11-1 and TRBJ2-6; no firm D call. V shed 2 bases and J shed 0 bases, with 5 bases lying between them. The germline CDR1 and CDR2 sequences are SGHAT and FQDESV (reference sequence). The CDR3 totals 15 residues.

The count of this clone is one. V is TRBV6-1 and J is TRBJ1-4; tentative D call: TRBD1 (6 bases). The germline CDR1 and CDR2 sequences are MNHNS and SASEGT. CDR3 length: 15 residues. V dropped 8 bases and J dropped 7 bases, with 20 bases sitting between them. CDR3 in amino acids: CASLYRDFNSEKLFF. In DNA form, the CDR3 reads TGTGCCAGCCTCTACAGGGATTTCAATTCTGAAAAACTGTTTTTT.

This chain joins TRBV4-1 and TRBJ1-3; D is undetermined. The germline CDR1 and CDR2 sequences are MGHRA and YSYEKL. The V gene lost 3 bases and the J gene lost 0 bases, with 15 bases spanning the gap. The length of the CDR3 is 17 residues. The CDR3 region has the DNA TGCGCCAGCAGCCACAGGCGGACGGGGAGCTCTGGAAACACCATATATTTT. As protein: CASSHRRTGSSGNTIYF.

The V and J genes are TRBV30 and TRBJ2-7, with 13 bases lining up with TRBD2. Per germline, CDR1 GTSNPN and CDR2 SVGIG (reference sequence). Unmatched junction bases numbered 7, after V lost 0 bases and J lost 5 bases. The CDR3 spans 16 residues. The CDR3 DNA sequence: TGTGCCTGGAGTGTTCGGACTAGCGGGAGCGCCGACGAGCAGTACTTC. It yields the protein CAWSVRTSGSADEQYF.

This chain links TRBV29-1 with TRBJ1-2; D unclear. This CDR3 region has 16 residues. Trimming took 3 bases from V and 7 from J, leaving 24 bases between them. Germline CDR1 reads SQVTM; CDR2 reads ANQGSEA. DNA for the CDR3: TGCAGCGTTGAGATCGGTACGGGGTCTGGCTCGCTTGGCTACACCTTC. It specifies CSVEIGTGSGSLGYTF.

This chain joins TRBV7-2 and TRBJ1-1; no reliable D call. Per the germline V gene, CDR1 is SGHTA and CDR2 is FQGNSA. V shed 5 bases and J shed 2 bases, with 12 bases lying between them. The CDR3 extends over 14 amino acids. CDR3 region: CASSPQVTNTEAFF. In DNA, the CDR3 is TGTGCCAGCAGCCCTCAGGTTACTAACACTGAAGCTTTCTTT.

This sequence joins TRBV7-3 and TRBJ1-5; unclear D gene. Germline CDR1 reads SGHTA; CDR2 reads FQGTGA. The CDR3 totals 13 residues. V lost 5 bases to trimming and J lost 7 bases, with 12 bases between them. The chain's CDR3 is CASSPATGQPQHF. The CDR3 nucleotides read TGTGCCAGCAGCCCCGCGACGGGGCAGCCCCAGCATTTT.

V usage is TRBV6-1 and J usage is TRBJ1-2; 10 positions match TRBD1. Germline lookup yields CDR1 MNHNS and CDR2 SASEGT. There are 15 residues in the CDR3. J was trimmed by 2 bases and V by 8 bases; bases with no gene match: 8. The CDR3 sequence: CASGGGTGVNYGYTF. CDR3 bases: TGTGCCAGCGGGGGGGGGACAGGGGTAAACTATGGCTACACCTTC.

CDR3 in amino acids: CASSLEGQGGPNQPQHF. CDR3 bases: TGTGCCAGCAGCTTAGAGGGACAGGGGGGCCCAAATCAGCCCCAGCATTTT. The rearrangement uses TRBV7-9 and TRBJ1-5; 11 nucleotides agree with TRBD1. Germline assignment: CDR1 SEHNR and CDR2 FQNEAQ (reference sequence). The ends lost 1 base at V and 4 bases at J; junction bases unmatched: 6. The CDR3 length is 17 residues.

This chain joins TRBV2 and TRBJ2-6; 10 bases map to TRBD1. J gave up 1 base and V 5 bases, and 5 bases lay outside the gene matches. The CDR3 contains 17 residues. Germline loops: CDR1 SNHLY, CDR2 FYNNEI. CDR3 nucleotide sequence: TGTGCCAGCAGTTCGGGACAGGGGAGGTCTGGGGCCAACGTCCTGACTTTC. This sequence encodes CASSSGQGRSGANVLTF.

The V gene is TRBV19, the J gene TRBJ1-1; 8 nucleotides line up with TRBD1. V dropped 5 bases and J dropped 1; count of bases not matched to a gene: 12. The CDR3 sequence is 17 residues long. The V gene's germline CDR1 is LNHDA and CDR2 SQIVND (reference sequence). CDR3 sequence: CASSSNRGGAGNTEAFF. The CDR3 DNA is TGTGCCAGTAGTTCCAACAGGGGGGGAGCAGGGAACACTGAAGCTTTCTTT.

The V and J genes are TRBV5-1 and TRBJ2-2; 12 bases agree with TRBD1. CDR3 size: 15 residues. The V gene's germline CDR1 is SGHRS and CDR2 YFSETQ. The junction had 5 bases not matched to a gene; V was cut back by 5 bases and J by 6 bases. The CDR3 protein is CASRGTGGASGELFF. The CDR3 DNA sequence: TGCGCCAGCAGAGGGACAGGGGGCGCATCCGGGGAGCTGTTTTTT.

This chain connects TRBV6-5 to TRBJ1-1; D perhaps matches TRBD1 (5 bases). With 4 bases removed from V and 0 bases from J, the gap between germline ends came to 9 bases. CDR3 length: 14 residues. Looked up from germline, CDR1 is MNHEY and CDR2 is SVGAGI. CDR3 coding DNA: TGTGCCAGCAGTTTTGACAGTTTGAACACTGAAGCTTTCTTT. Translated: CASSFDSLNTEAFF.

The gene calls are TRBV5-1 and TRBJ2-1, with TRBD1 matching 9 bases. Germline V gene lookup returns CDR1 SGHRS and CDR2 YFSETQ. V lost 3 bases and J lost 4; bases outside the gene matches: 2. The length of the CDR3 is 14 residues. CDR3 in amino acids: CASSWGQGYNEQFF. The CDR3 coding sequence is TGCGCCAGCAGCTGGGGACAGGGTTACAATGAGCAGTTCTTC. Using reference TRBV5-1 and TRBJ2-1 for the parts outside the CDR3, the full variable domain is KAGVTQTPRYLIKTRGQQVTLSCSPISGHRSVSWYQQTPGQGLQFLFEYFSETQRNKGNFPGRFSGRQFSNSRSEMNVSTLELGDSALYLCASSWGQGYNEQFFGPGTRLTVL.

V gene TRBV5-1 combines with J gene TRBJ1-2, with 7 bases fitting TRBD1. V gave up 4 bases and J gave up 2 bases; unmatched junction bases: 8. The CDR3 loop spans 15 amino acids. Germline-derived CDR1 and CDR2 are SGHRS and YFSETQ. The CDR3 DNA reads as TGCGCCAGCAGCCCGGGACAGCAGTTAAACTATGGCTACACCTTC. Residues: CASSPGQQLNYGYTF.

This clone was seen a handful of times. CDR3 bases: TGTGCCAGCAGTGAAGACCAACCCAGGAGGCGCGTCGGAAACACCATATATTTT. Protein: CASSEDQPRRRVGNTIYF. V and J are TRBV2 and TRBJ1-3, with D unclear. CDR3 length: 18 amino acids. The V end was cut by 1 base, the J end by 4 bases, with 20 bases between. Germline lookup yields CDR1 SNHLY and CDR2 FYNNEI.

This clone was picked up a small number of times. This chain connects TRBV29-1 to TRBJ1-3; D remains ambiguous. Per germline, CDR1 SQVTM and CDR2 ANQGSEA. CDR3 size: 13 residues. Trimming removed 0 bases from V and 2 bases from J, with 5 bases in between. CDR3 coding DNA: TGCAGCGTTGAAGACAGGACTGGAAACACCATATATTTT. It is translated as CSVEDRTGNTIYF.